One TCR beta chain is described in this entry. The sample originates from a study of low-dose radiotherapy and immunotherapy resistance in tumors. TRAV- and TRBV-specific primers, spanning alpha and beta chains, primed first-strand cDNA. For amplifying TCRs, the PCR ran for approximately 18 cycles with Phusion, which was used together with a constant-region primer and the adapter on the V primers. MiXCR was run by TCRdb on the reads, yielding one entry per CDR3 protein. This table holds under 20,000 distinct CDR3 sequences, about 74% found once. Germline loops: CDR1 LNHDA, CDR2 SQIVND (reference sequence). V was trimmed by 8 bases and J by 10 bases, leaving 18 bases between them. The CDR3 has 12 amino acids.

This chain joins TRBV19 and TRBJ2-7; weak D call: TRBD2 (6 bases). The receptor was derived from a human donor with advanced metastatic prostate, ovarian, gallbladder or colorectal cancer (not recorded which). This table probably holds off-target reads from a library built for another chain. The CDR3 sequence: CASAGTRGEQYF. Here the CDR3 DNA reads TGTGCCAGTGCCGGGACGCGGGGAGAACAGTACTTC.